The 30 T cell receptor beta chains given below trace back to one sample, sequenced in a study of regulatory T cells in long-lasting Graves disease. The time point is: newly diagnosed GD, antithyroid drugs for less than 3 months. The TCR library used RNA extracted from PBMCs. Both iRepertoire HTBI primers and Arm-PCR of CDR3 regions were used to build the TCR beta libraries. TCRdb re-derived calls from the multiplex PCR reads in MiXCR, one entry per CDR3 protein. The sample has about 620,000 distinct CDR3 sequences, roughly 15% seen once. The same data also went into a second study, on T cells in Graves' hyperthyroidism and ophthalmopathy.

Here the sequenced sample was peripheral blood mononuclear cells (PBMCs), taken at new diagnosis, from a patient treated with antithyroid drugs. These receptor sequences come from a woman aged 25 to 39 with Graves disease.

Ten or more counts support this clonotype. The chain links TRBV18 to TRBJ2-1; 11 bases are shared with TRBD2. CDR3 length equals 15 residues. Trimming removed 4 bases from V and 7 bases from J; junction bases left unmatched: 6. Germline V gene lookup returns CDR1 KGHSH and CDR2 LQKENI. In DNA form, the CDR3 reads TGTGCCAGCTCACTTGGGACTAGCGGTCCGAATGAGCAGTTCTTC. Translation gives CASSLGTSGPNEQFF.

Only a few counts were recorded for this clonotype. The chain carries TRBV3-1 and TRBJ1-2; maybe TRBD1 (5 bases). The ends were cut back, 1 base at V and 3 bases at J, with 12 bases in the middle. Germline V gene lookup returns CDR1 LGHDT and CDR2 YNNKEL (reference sequence). CDR3 length: 15 residues. The CDR3 region is CASSQGLDRDYGYTF. Written as DNA, the CDR3 is TGTGCCAGCAGCCAAGGTCTTGACAGAGACTATGGCTACACCTTC.

This clonotype appeared a few times. The CDR3 spells CASSLSGRASGETQYF. The CDR3 DNA sequence: TGTGCCAGCAGTTTAAGCGGGAGAGCATCGGGGGAGACCCAGTACTTC. The chain employs TRBV28 and TRBJ2-5, with 8 bases fitting TRBD2. V dropped 2 bases and J dropped 5; count of bases not matched to a gene: 10. Germline CDR1 and CDR2: MDHEN and SYDVKM. The CDR3 sequence is 16 residues long.

The chain couples TRBV18 to TRBJ1-4, with D possibly matching TRBD1 (6 bases). V gave up 5 bases and J gave up 8 bases, with 18 bases separating them. This CDR3 contains 15 residues. CDR1 is KGHSH and CDR2 is LQKENI in the germline V gene. In DNA form, the CDR3 reads TGTGCCAGCTCAACTACAGGGACCCCGGGCGAAAAACTGTTTTTT. Translation: CASSTTGTPGEKLFF.

This clonotype was seen more than once but under ten times. This chain joins TRBV30 and TRBJ2-7; weak D call: TRBD2 (6 bases). Germline assignment: CDR1 GTSNPN and CDR2 SVGIG (reference sequence). The germline V and J ends were trimmed by 5 bases and 1 base, with 21 bases remaining between them. The CDR3 is made up of 16 amino acids. CDR3: CAWHPRRELFSYEQYF. CDR3 nucleotide sequence: TGTGCCTGGCACCCCCGCCGGGAGCTCTTTTCCTACGAGCAGTACTTC.

This clonotype was counted at least ten times. The V call is TRBV7-2, the J call TRBJ1-2; the match to TRBD1 covers 7 bases. The CDR3 sequence is 15 residues long. After removal of 3 bases from V and 4 bases from J, the junction contained 8 bases not matched to a gene. The germline V gene has CDR1 SGHTA and CDR2 FQGNSA. The CDR3 loop is CASSLRQGSLYGYTF. The DNA for the CDR3 is TGTGCCAGCAGCTTGAGACAGGGATCCCTCTATGGCTACACCTTC.

The chain couples TRBV20-1 to TRBJ2-2, with D maybe TRBD1 (8 bases). CDR1 and CDR2 (germline): DFQATT, SNEGSKA (reference sequence). The CDR3 is made up of 15 amino acids. Trimming pared 6 bases from V and 4 bases from J, leaving 18 bases between. Here the CDR3 DNA reads TGCAGTGCCCGACCGGGGGGACAGGTCACCGGGGAGCTGTTTTTT. This encodes CSARPGGQVTGELFF.

This clonotype was counted many times. The chain uses TRBV30 and TRBJ2-7; D is unclear. Trimming left V 5 bases short and J 0 bases short, with 14 bases between. The CDR3 contains 14 residues. Germline V CDR1 and CDR2: GTSNPN, SVGIG (reference sequence). CDR3 amino acids: CAWAAKGYSYEQYF. As DNA, the CDR3 is TGTGCCTGGGCAGCGAAGGGTTACTCCTACGAGCAGTACTTC. The whole variable domain, filled in from reference TRBV30 and TRBJ2-7, reads SQTIHQWPATLVQPVGSPLSLECTVEGTSNPNLYWYRQAAGRGLQLLFYSVGIGQISSEVPQNLSASRPQDRQFILSSKKLLLSDSGFYLCAWAAKGYSYEQYFGPGTRLTVT.

The chain uses TRBV27 and TRBJ1-1; possible D gene TRBD1, 5 bases. The V and J ends lost 3 bases and 4 bases respectively, with 12 bases between them. The CDR3 length is 14 residues. CDR1 is MNHEY and CDR2 is SMNVEV in the germline V gene (reference sequence). In DNA, the CDR3 is TGTGCCAGCAGTTTGGTTAACGGGGGCACTGAAGCTTTCTTT. Translation gives CASSLVNGGTEAFF.

In this sample, this clonotype turned up many times. V is TRBV7-3 and J is TRBJ2-3, with a possible D match to TRBD2 (6 bases). This CDR3 is built from 15 residues. The germline V and J ends were trimmed by 1 base and 1 base, with 9 bases remaining between them. Germline V gene lookup returns CDR1 SGHTA and CDR2 FQGTGA. The CDR3 bases are TGTGCCAGCAGCTTAATGGGACTCCGCACAGATACGCAGTATTTT. Its translation is CASSLMGLRTDTQYF.

The rearrangement joins TRBV12-3 or TRBV12-4 to TRBJ2-2; D gene ambiguous. This CDR3 contains 12 residues. The germline V and J ends were trimmed by 5 bases and 6 bases, with 7 bases remaining between them. This CDR3 is CASSKWSGELFF. The CDR3 DNA sequence: TGTGCCAGCAGTAAATGGTCCGGGGAGCTGTTTTTT.

This clonotype was counted at least ten times. This chain connects TRBV24-1 to TRBJ2-1; 12 bases align to TRBD2. This CDR3 contains 14 residues. The germline V gene encodes CDR1 KGHDR and CDR2 SFDVKD. V lost 6 bases, J lost 7 bases, and 3 bases stayed unmatched. CDR3 coding DNA: TGTGCCACCAGTTGGACTAGCGGGAAAAATGAGCAGTTCTTC. Its translation is CATSWTSGKNEQFF.

This clonotype was seen many times. The J gene is TRBJ2-1, the V gene TRBV12-3 or TRBV12-4, with a weak D call TRBD2 (5 bases). V lost 5 bases, J lost 4 bases, and 12 bases lay in between. CDR3 length: 14 amino acids. DNA for the CDR3: TGTGCCAGCAGTCCCGGACTCAAATACAATGAGCAGTTCTTC. Protein: CASSPGLKYNEQFF.

The chain is built from TRBV20-1 and TRBJ2-6; 8 bases match TRBD1. CDR1 DFQATT and CDR2 SNEGSKA come from the germline V gene (reference sequence). With V trimmed by 5 bases and J by 0 bases, 6 bases remained unmatched. This CDR3 is 16 amino acids long. CDR3 region: CSASGTGPSGANVLTF. For the CDR3, the DNA is TGCAGTGCTTCCGGGACAGGCCCCTCTGGGGCCAACGTCCTGACTTTC.

There are a few counts of this clonotype. The genes are TRBV11-3 and TRBJ2-3; the match to TRBD2 covers 8 bases. The CDR3 runs to 15 residues. V lost 5 bases to trimming and J lost 2 bases; unmatched junction nucleotides: 6. Per the germline V gene, CDR1 is SGHNT and CDR2 is YENEEA. The CDR3 coding sequence is TGTGCCAGCAGCCCGGGACTAGGGGACACAGATACGCAGTATTTT. Translating gives CASSPGLGDTDTQYF.

This clonotype has at least ten counts. This chain joins TRBV10-1 and TRBJ2-1; 7 bases line up with TRBD2. This CDR3 is 15 amino acids long. Germline V lookup: CDR1 WNHNN, CDR2 SYGVQD (reference sequence). V was clipped by 4 bases and J by 4 bases; unmatched bases: 7. The CDR3 region is CASSVAGVGYNEQFF. CDR3 bases: TGCGCCAGCAGTGTGGCGGGAGTGGGTTACAATGAGCAGTTCTTC.

J is TRBJ2-3 and V is TRBV19; 10 bases agree with TRBD2. After removal of 5 bases from V and 5 bases from J, the junction contained 13 bases not matched to a gene. CDR3 size: 17 residues. The germline V gene encodes CDR1 LNHDA and CDR2 SQIVND (reference sequence). CDR3 sequence: CASSPRASGSPLDTQYF. The CDR3 bases are TGTGCCAGTAGTCCAAGGGCTAGCGGGAGTCCCTTAGATACGCAGTATTTT.

This clonotype was recorded many times. This sequence joins TRBV30 and TRBJ2-7, with D tentatively TRBD1 or TRBD2 (5 bases each). This CDR3 is 11 amino acids long. Trimming took 2 bases from V and 6 from J, leaving 8 bases between them. CDR1 and CDR2 from the germline V gene are GTSNPN and SVGIG (reference sequence). For the CDR3, the DNA is TGTGCCTGGAGTACCGGGGCCGAGCAGTACTTC. As protein: CAWSTGAEQYF.

The V call is TRBV19, the J call TRBJ1-2; the D is unclear. V was trimmed by 3 bases and J by 8 bases, leaving 16 bases between them. This CDR3 is 14 amino acids long. Germline-derived CDR1 and CDR2 are LNHDA and SQIVND (reference sequence). The CDR3 loop reads CASSISFGEGGYTF. CDR3 nucleotides: TGTGCCAGTAGTATCAGTTTCGGAGAAGGAGGCTACACCTTC. The complete variable domain, with remaining parts taken from reference TRBV19 and TRBJ1-2, reads DGGITQSPKYLFRKEGQNVTLSCEQNLNHDAMYWYRQDPGQGLRLIYYSQIVNDFQKGDIAEGYSVSREKKESFPLTVTSAQKNPTAFYLCASSISFGEGGYTFGSGTRLTVV.

A few counts support this clonotype. The chain has TRBV20-1 and TRBJ2-1; TRBD2 matches 9 bases. CDR1 and CDR2 (germline): DFQATT, SNEGSKA (reference sequence). The CDR3 contains 14 residues. J gave up 5 bases and V 5 bases, and 7 bases lay outside the gene matches. CDR3 DNA sequence: TGCAGTGCTCAAGTGGCTAGCGGGAACAATGAGCAGTTCTTC. Translation: CSAQVASGNNEQFF.

This chain uses TRBV18 with TRBJ1-2; D gene uncertain. CDR3 length: 16 residues. Deletions cut 4 bases from V and 6 bases from J, with 21 bases between. Germline assignment: CDR1 KGHSH and CDR2 LQKENI. The CDR3 DNA sequence: TGTGCCAGCTCACTACGAGACACGGCCCCCCAACATGGCTACACCTTC. It encodes CASSLRDTAPQHGYTF.

This clonotype was seen more than once but under ten times. The chain's CDR3 is CASSFIGTGQETQYF. In DNA, the CDR3 is TGTGCCAGCAGTTTCATAGGGACAGGGCAAGAGACCCAGTACTTC. The chain recombines TRBV28 with TRBJ2-5; TRBD1 aligns across 9 bases. V was clipped by 3 bases and J by 2 bases; unmatched bases: 4. From germline, CDR1 is MDHEN and CDR2 SYDVKM. CDR3 length: 15 amino acids.

The genes are TRBV19 and TRBJ1-3; maybe TRBD1 (5 bases). Germline loops: CDR1 LNHDA, CDR2 SQIVND (reference sequence). Between the trimmed V and J ends, which lost 3 bases and 0 bases, there was a span of 9 bases. CDR3 length equals 15 residues. The CDR3 region is CASSMPDSSGNTIYF. The CDR3 DNA reads as TGTGCCAGTAGTATGCCTGACAGCTCTGGAAACACCATATATTTT.

Many counts were recorded for this clonotype. V and J are TRBV7-9 and TRBJ2-1; tentative D call: TRBD2 (5 bases). Trimming stripped 7 bases from V and 3 bases from J, with 10 bases between. Germline lookup yields CDR1 SEHNR and CDR2 FQNEAQ (reference sequence). The CDR3 loop spans 13 amino acids. The CDR3 is CASMAGNYNEQFF. As DNA, the CDR3 is TGTGCCAGCATGGCGGGTAACTACAATGAGCAGTTCTTC. Combining the CDR3 with reference TRBV7-9 and TRBJ2-1 gives the whole variable domain DTGVSQNPRHKITKRGQNVTFRCDPISEHNRLYWYRQTLGQGPEFLTYFQNEAQLEKSRLLSDRFSAERPKGSFSTLEIQRTEQGDSAMYLCASMAGNYNEQFFGPGTRLTVL.

This clonotype was picked up a small number of times. The CDR3 reads CSARAGQMNTEAFF. The CDR3 DNA reads as TGCAGTGCTAGAGCAGGACAAATGAACACTGAAGCTTTCTTT. The J gene is TRBJ1-1, the V gene TRBV20-1; maybe TRBD1 (5 bases). V was cut by 1 base and J by 0 bases, with 9 bases left in between. CDR1 and CDR2 from the germline V gene are DFQATT and SNEGSKA (reference sequence). The CDR3 totals 14 residues.

This clonotype came up a few times. The chain couples TRBV28 to TRBJ1-6, with a tentative D call TRBD1 (6 bases). Germline V gene data show CDR1 as MDHEN and CDR2 as SYDVKM. V dropped 7 bases and J dropped 13 bases, with 17 bases sitting between them. The CDR3 totals 13 residues. CDR3 DNA sequence: TGTGCCAGCAACCCTTTGGACAGTTTCCCCCTCCACTTT. Translating gives CASNPLDSFPLHF.

This chain connects TRBV7-6 to TRBJ2-1, with 7 bases aligning to TRBD2. CDR3 size: 16 residues. Germline V lookup: CDR1 SGHVS, CDR2 FNYEAQ. V trimming: 5 bases; J trimming: 12 bases; junction bases outside the gene matches: 19. CDR3 nucleotides: TGTGCCAGCAGCCTTTCGGGGGGACCAACGGGTGGGGGGCAGTTCTTC. This sequence encodes CASSLSGGPTGGGQFF.

This clonotype showed up many times. The CDR3 reads CSVQDSAFQPQHF. The CDR3 bases are TGCAGCGTCCAGGACAGTGCTTTTCAGCCCCAGCATTTT. The chain carries TRBV29-1 and TRBJ1-5; D perhaps matches TRBD1 (6 bases). The CDR3 spans 13 residues. V was shortened by 6 bases and J by 6 bases, with 15 bases between the two germline ends. CDR1 is SQVTM, CDR2 ANQGSEA, per germline.

In its sample, this clonotype was seen a few times. The rearrangement links TRBV18 to TRBJ2-2; 7 bases match TRBD1. Per germline, CDR1 KGHSH and CDR2 LQKENI. Losses at the gene ends were 5 bases for V and 4 bases for J; bases not matched to a gene: 10. The CDR3 totals 16 residues. In nucleotides, the CDR3 is TGTGCCAGCTCAAGACAGGGCGCCTTACCCACCGGGGAGCTGTTTTTT. The encoded protein is CASSRQGALPTGELFF.

This clonotype came up a few times. This chain links TRBV27 with TRBJ1-2; TRBD1 matches at 7 bases. CDR3 length equals 16 residues. V gave up 6 bases and J gave up 8 bases; unmatched junction bases: 18. Germline values: CDR1 MNHEY, CDR2 SMNVEV (reference sequence). The CDR3 DNA sequence: TGTGCCAGCAGCCCATCCCCAACTGACAGGGTCAGGGGCTACACCTTC. Translating gives CASSPSPTDRVRGYTF.